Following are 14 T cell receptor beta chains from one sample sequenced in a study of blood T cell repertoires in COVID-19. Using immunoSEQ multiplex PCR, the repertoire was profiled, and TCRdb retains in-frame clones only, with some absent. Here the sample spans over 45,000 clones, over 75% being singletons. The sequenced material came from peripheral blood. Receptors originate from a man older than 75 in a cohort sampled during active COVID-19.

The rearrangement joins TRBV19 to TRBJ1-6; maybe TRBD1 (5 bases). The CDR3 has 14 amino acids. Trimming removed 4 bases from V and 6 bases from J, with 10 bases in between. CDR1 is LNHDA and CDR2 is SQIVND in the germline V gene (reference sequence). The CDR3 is CASSTGTTNSPLHF. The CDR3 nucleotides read TGTGCCAGTAGTACTGGGACTACTAATTCACCCCTCCACTTT.

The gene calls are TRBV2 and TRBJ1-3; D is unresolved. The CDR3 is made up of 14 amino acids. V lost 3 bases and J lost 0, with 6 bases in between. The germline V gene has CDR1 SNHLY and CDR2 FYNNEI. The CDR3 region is CASSDELSGNTIYF. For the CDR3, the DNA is TGTGCCAGCAGTGATGAGCTCTCTGGAAACACCATATATTTT. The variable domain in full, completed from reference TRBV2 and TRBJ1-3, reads EPEVTQTPSHQVTQMGQEVILRCVPISNHLYFYWYRQILGQKVEFLVSFYNNEISEKSEIFDDQFSVERPDGSNFTLKIRSTKLEDSAMYFCASSDELSGNTIYFGEGSWLTVV.

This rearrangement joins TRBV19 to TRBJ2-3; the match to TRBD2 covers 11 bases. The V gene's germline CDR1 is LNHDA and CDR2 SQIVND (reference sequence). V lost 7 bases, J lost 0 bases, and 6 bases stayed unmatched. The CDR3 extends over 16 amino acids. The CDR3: CASTGGLAASTDTQYF. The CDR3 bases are TGTGCCAGTACAGGGGGACTAGCGGCTAGCACAGATACGCAGTATTTT.

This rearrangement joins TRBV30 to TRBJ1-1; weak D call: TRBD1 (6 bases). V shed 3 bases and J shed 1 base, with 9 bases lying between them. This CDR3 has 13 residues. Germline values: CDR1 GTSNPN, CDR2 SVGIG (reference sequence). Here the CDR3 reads CAWSRTENTEAFF. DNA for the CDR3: TGTGCCTGGAGCCGGACAGAGAACACTGAAGCTTTCTTT.

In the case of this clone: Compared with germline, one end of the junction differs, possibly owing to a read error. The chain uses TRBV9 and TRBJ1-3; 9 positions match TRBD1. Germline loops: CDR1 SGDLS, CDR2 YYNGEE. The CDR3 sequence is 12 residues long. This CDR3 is CASSVPGQGLHF. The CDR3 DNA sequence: TGTGCCAGCTCGGTACCGGGACAGGGACTACATTTT.

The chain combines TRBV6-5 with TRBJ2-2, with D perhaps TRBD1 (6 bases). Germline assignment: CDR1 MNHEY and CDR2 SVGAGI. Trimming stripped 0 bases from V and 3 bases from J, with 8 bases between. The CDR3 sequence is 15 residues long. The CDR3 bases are TGTGCCAGCAGTTACTCGGGACACGACACCGGGGAGCTGTTTTTT. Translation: CASSYSGHDTGELFF.

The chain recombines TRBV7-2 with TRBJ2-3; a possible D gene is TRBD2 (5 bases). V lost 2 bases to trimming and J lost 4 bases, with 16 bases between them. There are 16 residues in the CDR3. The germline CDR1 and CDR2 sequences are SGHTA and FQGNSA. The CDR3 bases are TGTGCCAGCAGCTTAAGGGTAGCGTATAGCGCAGATACGCAGTATTTT. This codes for CASSLRVAYSADTQYF. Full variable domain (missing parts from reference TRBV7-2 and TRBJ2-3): GAGVSQSPSNKVTEKGKDVELRCDPISGHTALYWYRQSLGQGLEFLIYFQGNSAPDKSGLPSDRFSAERTGGSVSTLTIQRTQQEDSAVYLCASSLRVAYSADTQYFGPGTRLTVL.

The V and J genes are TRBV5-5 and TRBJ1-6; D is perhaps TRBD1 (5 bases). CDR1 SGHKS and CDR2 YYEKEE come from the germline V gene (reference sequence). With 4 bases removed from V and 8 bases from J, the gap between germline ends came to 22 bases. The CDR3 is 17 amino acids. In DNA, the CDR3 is TGTGCCAGCAGCCTCTCCGGGACTTCTTATAGGGATTCACCCCTCCACTTT. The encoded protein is CASSLSGTSYRDSPLHF.

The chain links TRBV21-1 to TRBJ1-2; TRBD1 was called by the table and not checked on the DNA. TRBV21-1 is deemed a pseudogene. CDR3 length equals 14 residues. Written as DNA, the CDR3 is TGTGCCAGCAGCAAAGAAACAGGGGGGCTTGGCTACACCTTC. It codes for CASSKETGGLGYTF.

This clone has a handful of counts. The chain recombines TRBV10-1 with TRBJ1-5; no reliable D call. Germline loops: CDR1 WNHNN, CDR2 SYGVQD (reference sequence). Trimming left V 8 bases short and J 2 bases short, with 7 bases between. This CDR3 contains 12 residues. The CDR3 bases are TGCGCCAGCCGCGAGGGCAATCAGCCCCAGCATTTT. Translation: CASREGNQPQHF.

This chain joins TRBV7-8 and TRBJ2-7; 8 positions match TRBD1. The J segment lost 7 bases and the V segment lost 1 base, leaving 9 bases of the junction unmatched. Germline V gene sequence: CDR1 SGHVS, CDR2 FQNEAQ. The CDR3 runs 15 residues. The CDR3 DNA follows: TGTGCCAGCAGCTTAGTTATAACCACAGGGGGAGAGCAGTACTTC. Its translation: CASSLVITTGGEQYF.

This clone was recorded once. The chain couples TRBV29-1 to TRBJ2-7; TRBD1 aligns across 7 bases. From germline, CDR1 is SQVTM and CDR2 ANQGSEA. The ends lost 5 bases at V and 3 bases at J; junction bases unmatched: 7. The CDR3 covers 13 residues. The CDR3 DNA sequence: TGCAGCGTTAAAGGGGGACAGCACTACGAGCAGTACTTC. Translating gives CSVKGGQHYEQYF.

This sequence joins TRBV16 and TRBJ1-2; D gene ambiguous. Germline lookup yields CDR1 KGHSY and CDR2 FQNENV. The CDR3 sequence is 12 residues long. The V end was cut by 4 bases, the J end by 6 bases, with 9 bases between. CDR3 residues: CASSRERHGYTF. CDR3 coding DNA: TGTGCCAGCAGCCGGGAGAGACATGGCTACACCTTC.

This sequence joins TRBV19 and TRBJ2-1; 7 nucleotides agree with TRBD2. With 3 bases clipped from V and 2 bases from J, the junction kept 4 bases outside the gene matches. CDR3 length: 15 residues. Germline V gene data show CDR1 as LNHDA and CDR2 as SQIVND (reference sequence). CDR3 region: CASSIVAGAYNEQFF. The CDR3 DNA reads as TGTGCCAGTAGTATTGTGGCGGGAGCCTACAATGAGCAGTTCTTC.